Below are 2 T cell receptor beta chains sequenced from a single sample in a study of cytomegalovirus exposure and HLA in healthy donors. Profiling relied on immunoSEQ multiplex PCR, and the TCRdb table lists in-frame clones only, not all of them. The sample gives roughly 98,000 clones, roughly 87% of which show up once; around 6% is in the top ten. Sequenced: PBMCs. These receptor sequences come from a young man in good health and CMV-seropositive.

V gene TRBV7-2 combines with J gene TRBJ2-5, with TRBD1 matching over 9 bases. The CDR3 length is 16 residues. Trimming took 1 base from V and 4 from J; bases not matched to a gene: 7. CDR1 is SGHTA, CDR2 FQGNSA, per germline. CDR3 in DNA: TGTGCCAGCAGCTTAGTTGCGACAGGGGGGCGAGAGACCCAGTACTTC. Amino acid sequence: CASSLVATGGRETQYF.

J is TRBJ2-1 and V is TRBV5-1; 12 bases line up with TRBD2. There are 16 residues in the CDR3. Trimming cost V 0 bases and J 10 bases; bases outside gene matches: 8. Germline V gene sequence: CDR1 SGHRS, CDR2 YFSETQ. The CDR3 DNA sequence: TGCGCCAGCAGCTTGGTCCTAGCGGGAGGGTTCAACGAGCAGTTCTTC. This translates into CASSLVLAGGFNEQFF.